The 5 T cell receptor beta chains in this list originate from one sample, sequenced in a study of T-cell memory formation after mild COVID-19. TCRdb reprocessed the 5' RACE reads via MiXCR and lists one record per CDR3 protein. The sample records more than 250,000 distinct CDR3 sequences, about a sixth being singletons. Sequences were obtained from PBMCs or a T cell subset sorted from them (not recorded which). Every receptor here comes from a man aged 18 to 29 who had mild COVID-19 (a few samples of this study predate the infection). Cell type and time point are not known.

The chain uses TRBV7-9 and TRBJ1-3; weak D call: TRBD1 (5 bases). Deletions cut 6 bases from V and 0 bases from J, with 12 bases between. This CDR3 has 15 amino acids. From germline, CDR1 is SEHNR and CDR2 FQNEAQ (reference sequence). The CDR3 is CASSSRGSSGNTIYF. Written as DNA, the CDR3 is TGTGCCAGCAGTTCCCGGGGGAGCTCTGGAAACACCATATATTTT.

This clonotype came up a few times. The chain recombines TRBV5-1 with TRBJ2-3, with a weak D call TRBD2 (6 bases). In germline, CDR1 is SGHRS, CDR2 YFSETQ. V lost 0 bases to trimming and J lost 5 bases, with 13 bases between them. This CDR3 spans 15 amino acids. CDR3 DNA sequence: TGCGCCAGCAGCTTGGAGGGGCGGGGAATAGATACGCAGTATTTT. Translating gives CASSLEGRGIDTQYF. The variable domain in full, with the rest retrieved from reference TRBV5-1 and TRBJ2-3, is KAGVTQTPRYLIKTRGQQVTLSCSPISGHRSVSWYQQTPGQGLQFLFEYFSETQRNKGNFPGRFSGRQFSNSRSEMNVSTLELGDSALYLCASSLEGRGIDTQYFGPGTRLTVL.

The genes are TRBV10-3 and TRBJ1-4, with D unresolved. The germline V gene encodes CDR1 ENHRY and CDR2 SYGVKD. The CDR3 spans 13 residues. The germline V and J ends were trimmed by 2 bases and 5 bases, with 6 bases remaining between them. The CDR3 DNA is TGTGCCATCAGTGAGGTTCTAAATGAAAAACTGTTTTTT. Protein: CAISEVLNEKLFF.

This chain links TRBV5-1 with TRBJ1-2, with D possibly being TRBD1 (5 bases). This CDR3 has 12 amino acids. V shed 3 bases and J shed 6 bases, with 9 bases lying between them. Germline V lookup: CDR1 SGHRS, CDR2 YFSETQ. The CDR3 here is CASSSDRNGYTF. CDR3 coding DNA: TGCGCCAGCAGCTCCGACAGAAATGGCTACACCTTC.

At least ten counts were recorded for this clonotype. This rearrangement joins TRBV7-2 to TRBJ2-5; TRBD2 matches 7 bases. Germline lookup yields CDR1 SGHTA and CDR2 FQGNSA. Trimming took 4 bases from V and 2 from J; bases not matched to a gene: 7. CDR3 length: 15 amino acids. In nucleotides, the CDR3 is TGTGCCAGCAGCTCTGGTGGGGGGGGTCAAGAGACCCAGTACTTC. Protein product: CASSSGGGGQETQYF.